This T cell receptor (beta chain) was identified during a study of T cell changes during pregnancy in multiple sclerosis. CDR3 length equals 16 residues. Germline-derived CDR1 and CDR2 are SNHLY and FYNNEI. Trimming at V came to 5 bases and at J to 7 bases, leaving 10 bases not matched to a gene. The table came from immunoSEQ multiplex PCR; TCRdb's copy has only in-frame clones and leaves some out. The repertoire includes nearly 110,000 clones, 85% to 95% of them detected once, and 0.78% sits in the top ten. The receptor was derived from a female donor in good health, enrolled as a control in a pregnancy study. The rearrangement uses TRBV2 and TRBJ2-1; TRBD1 matches at 11 bases. This specimen was peripheral blood, taken in the third trimester of pregnancy. DNA of the CDR3: TGTGCCAGCAGTTTAATTACCGGGACAGGGGGGAATGAGCAGTTCTTC. This encodes CASSLITGTGGNEQFF.